This TCR beta chain was obtained from a study of technical replicates of blood from a few donors. TCRdb keeps only in-frame clones here, not all; method: immunoSEQ multiplex PCR. Of tens of thousands of clones listed, roughly 90% are singletons. Looked up from germline, CDR1 is MNHEY and CDR2 is SMNVEV (reference sequence). V was cut by 8 bases and J by 6 bases, with 20 bases left in between. The CDR3 contains 14 residues. The sequenced sample was T cells isolated from PBMCs. The chain recombines TRBV27 with TRBJ2-7; possible D gene TRBD1, 5 bases. This clonotype was sampled from a human donor in good health. This CDR3 is CASGQGFRFFEQYF. In DNA, the CDR3 is TGTGCCAGCGGCCAGGGCTTTCGATTTTTCGAGCAGTACTTC.